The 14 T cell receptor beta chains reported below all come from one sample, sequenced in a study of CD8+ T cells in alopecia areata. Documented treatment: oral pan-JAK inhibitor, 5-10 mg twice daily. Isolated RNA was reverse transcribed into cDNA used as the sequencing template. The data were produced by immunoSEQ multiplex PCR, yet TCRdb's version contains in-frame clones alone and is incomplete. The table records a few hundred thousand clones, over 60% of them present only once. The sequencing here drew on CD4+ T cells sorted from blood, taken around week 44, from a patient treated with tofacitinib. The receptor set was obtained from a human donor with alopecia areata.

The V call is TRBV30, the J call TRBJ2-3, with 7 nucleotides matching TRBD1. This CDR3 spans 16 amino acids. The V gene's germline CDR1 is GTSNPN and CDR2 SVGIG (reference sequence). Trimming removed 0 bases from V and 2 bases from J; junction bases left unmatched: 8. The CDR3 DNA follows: TGTGCCTGGAGTGTAGGCTCAGGGGGTACCACAGATACGCAGTATTTT. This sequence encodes CAWSVGSGGTTDTQYF.

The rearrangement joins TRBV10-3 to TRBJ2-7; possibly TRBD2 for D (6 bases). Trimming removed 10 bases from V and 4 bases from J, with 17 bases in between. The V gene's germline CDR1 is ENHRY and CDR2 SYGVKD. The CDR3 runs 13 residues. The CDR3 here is CATLETSFYEQYF. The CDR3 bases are TGTGCCACCCTTGAGACTAGTTTTTACGAGCAGTACTTC.

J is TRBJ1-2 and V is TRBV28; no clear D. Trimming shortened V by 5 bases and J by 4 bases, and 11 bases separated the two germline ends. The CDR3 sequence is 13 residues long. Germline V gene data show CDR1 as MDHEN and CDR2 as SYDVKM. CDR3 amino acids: CASSVDDRYGYTF. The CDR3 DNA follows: TGTGCCAGCAGTGTGGACGATCGCTATGGCTACACCTTC.

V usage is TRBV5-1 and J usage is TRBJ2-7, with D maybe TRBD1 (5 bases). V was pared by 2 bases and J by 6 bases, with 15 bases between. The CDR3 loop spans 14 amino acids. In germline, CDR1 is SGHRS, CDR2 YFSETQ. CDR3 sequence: CASSFGAPFSEQYF. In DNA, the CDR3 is TGCGCCAGCAGCTTTGGGGCCCCCTTCTCCGAGCAGTACTTC.

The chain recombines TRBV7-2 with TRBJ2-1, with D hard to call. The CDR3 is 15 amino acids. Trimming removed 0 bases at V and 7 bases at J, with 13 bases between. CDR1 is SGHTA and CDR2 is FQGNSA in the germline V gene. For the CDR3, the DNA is TGTGCCAGCAGCTTAGCCTCAGGAATGGCTAATGAGCAGTTCTTC. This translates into CASSLASGMANEQFF.

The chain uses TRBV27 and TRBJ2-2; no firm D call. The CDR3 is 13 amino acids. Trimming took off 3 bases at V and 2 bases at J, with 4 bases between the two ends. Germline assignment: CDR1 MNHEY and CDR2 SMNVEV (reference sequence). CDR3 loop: CASSLSNTGELFF. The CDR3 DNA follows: TGTGCCAGCAGTTTGAGTAACACCGGGGAGCTGTTTTTT.

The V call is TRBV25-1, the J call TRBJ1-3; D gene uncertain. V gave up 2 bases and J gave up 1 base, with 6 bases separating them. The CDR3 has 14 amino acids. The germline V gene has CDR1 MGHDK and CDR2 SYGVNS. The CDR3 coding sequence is TGTGCCAGCAGTGAACGGGGATCTGGAAACACCATATATTTT. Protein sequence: CASSERGSGNTIYF.

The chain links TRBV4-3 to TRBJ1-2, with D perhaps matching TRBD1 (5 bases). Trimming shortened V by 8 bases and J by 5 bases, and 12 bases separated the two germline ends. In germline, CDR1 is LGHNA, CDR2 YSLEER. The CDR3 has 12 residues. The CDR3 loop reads CASGTRGYGYTF. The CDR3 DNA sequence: TGCGCCAGCGGTACTAGGGGTTATGGCTACACCTTC.

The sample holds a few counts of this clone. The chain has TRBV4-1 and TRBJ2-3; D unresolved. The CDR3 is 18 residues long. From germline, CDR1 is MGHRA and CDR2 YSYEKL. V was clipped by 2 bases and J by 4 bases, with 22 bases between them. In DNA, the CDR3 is TGCGCCAGCAGCCAAAAGGCCCACAGAGGTGGCGGTCCAGATACGCAGTATTTT. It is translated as CASSQKAHRGGGPDTQYF.

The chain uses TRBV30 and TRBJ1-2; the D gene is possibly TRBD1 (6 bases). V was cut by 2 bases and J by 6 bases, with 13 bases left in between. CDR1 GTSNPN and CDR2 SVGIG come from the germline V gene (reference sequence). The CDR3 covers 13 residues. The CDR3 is CAWSPGHIHGYTF. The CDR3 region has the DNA TGTGCCTGGAGTCCGGGACACATACATGGCTACACCTTC. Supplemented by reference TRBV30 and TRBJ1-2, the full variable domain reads SQTIHQWPATLVQPVGSPLSLECTVEGTSNPNLYWYRQAAGRGLQLLFYSVGIGQISSEVPQNLSASRPQDRQFILSSKKLLLSDSGFYLCAWSPGHIHGYTFGSGTRLTVV.

CDR3 in DNA: TGTGCCACCGAGAGCGGGGGGGCCAAAGATACGCAGTATTTT. This gives the protein CATESGGAKDTQYF. The chain combines TRBV15 with TRBJ2-3; 10 nucleotides agree with TRBD2. With 8 bases clipped from V and 5 bases from J, the junction kept 7 bases outside the gene matches. The V gene's germline CDR1 is LNHNV and CDR2 YYDKDF (reference sequence). This CDR3 is built from 14 residues.

In nucleotides, the CDR3 is TGTGCCAGCAGCCCTCGGGGGCCCACTGAAGCTTTCTTT. Translated, it gives CASSPRGPTEAFF. The V and J genes are TRBV7-2 and TRBJ1-1, with D maybe TRBD1 (6 bases). CDR3 length: 13 amino acids. Germline V gene data show CDR1 as SGHTA and CDR2 as FQGNSA. The V end lost 5 bases, the J end lost 4 bases, and 11 bases lay between the germline ends.

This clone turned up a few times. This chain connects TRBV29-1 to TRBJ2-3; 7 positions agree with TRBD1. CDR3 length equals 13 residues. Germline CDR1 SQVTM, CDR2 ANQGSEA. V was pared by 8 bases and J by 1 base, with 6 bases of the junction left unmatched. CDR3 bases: TGCAGCCACGACAGGGACCGCACAGATACGCAGTATTTT. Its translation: CSHDRDRTDTQYF.

DNA of the CDR3: TGCAGCGGGACTAGCGGAGAGACCCAGTACTTC. This codes for CSGTSGETQYF. The chain uses TRBV29-1 and TRBJ2-5, with 10 bases fitting TRBD2. Germline CDR1 and CDR2: SQVTM and ANQGSEA. This CDR3 is 11 amino acids long. The V and J ends lost 7 bases and 4 bases, in that order; junction bases with no gene match: 0.